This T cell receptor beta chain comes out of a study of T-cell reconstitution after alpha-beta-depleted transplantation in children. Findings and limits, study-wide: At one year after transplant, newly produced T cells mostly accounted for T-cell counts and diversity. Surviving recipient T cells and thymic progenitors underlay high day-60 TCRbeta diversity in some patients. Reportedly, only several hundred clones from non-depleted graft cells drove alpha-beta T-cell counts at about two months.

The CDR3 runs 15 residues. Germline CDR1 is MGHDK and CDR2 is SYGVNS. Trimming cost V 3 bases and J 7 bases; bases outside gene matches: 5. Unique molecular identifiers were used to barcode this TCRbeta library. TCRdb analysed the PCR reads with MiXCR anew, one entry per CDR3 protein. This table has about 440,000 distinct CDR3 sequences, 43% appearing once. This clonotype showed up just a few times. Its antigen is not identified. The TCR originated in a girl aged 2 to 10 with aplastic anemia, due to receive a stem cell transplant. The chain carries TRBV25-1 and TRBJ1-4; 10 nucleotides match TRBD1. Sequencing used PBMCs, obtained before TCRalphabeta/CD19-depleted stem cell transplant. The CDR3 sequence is CASSDAGDRGEKLFF. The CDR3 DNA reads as TGTGCCAGCAGTGATGCGGGGGACAGGGGTGAAAAACTGTTTTTT.